What follows describes a single T cell receptor beta chain. The entry originates in a study of blood T cell repertoires in COVID-19. Study-wide background: T cells, B-cell-depleted T cells, or PBMCs provided the cDNA or gDNA that served as material.

V was shortened by 0 bases and J by 4 bases, with 8 bases between the two germline ends. This CDR3 spans 14 amino acids. Germline V gene data show CDR1 as SGDLS and CDR2 as YYNGEE. Clones were read by immunoSEQ multiplex PCR, and TCRdb kept only the in-frame ones, dropping some. The data hold 230,000 or so clones, with around 85% observed a single time. The TCR comes from a human donor in a cohort sampled during active COVID-19. Sample: peripheral blood. This chain uses TRBV9 with TRBJ2-1; no clear D. The CDR3 sequence is CASSVDGGYNEQFF. CDR3 nucleotides: TGTGCCAGCAGCGTAGACGGCGGATACAATGAGCAGTTCTTC.